Listed below are T cell receptor beta chains from one sample, sequenced in a study of cytomegalovirus exposure and HLA in healthy donors. Sequencing was performed with immunoSEQ multiplex PCR; in TCRdb, only in-frame clones are kept and a portion is missing. This sample has 110,000 or so clones, with roughly 70% found just once. The specimen sequenced was PBMCs. These receptors all stem from a woman aged 50 to 60 in good health and CMV-seropositive. Both conserved end residues are part of each CDR3. D genes are given only for firm matches. Clone size is stated in some rows and not others, as once, few, many or a class when expanded.

size: few; J: TRBJ2-3; D: TRBD2; V: TRBV5-1; length: 18; CDR3: CASSQGLAGGRITDTQYF; DNA: TGCGCCAGCAGCCAAGGACTAGCGGGGGGGAGAATCACAGATACGCAGTATTTT
size: .; J: TRBJ2-7; D: TRBD1; V: TRBV5-1; length: 15; CDR3: CASSLNGQGNYEQYF; DNA: TGCGCCAGCAGCTTGAATGGACAGGGGAACTACGAGCAGTACTTC
size: .; J: TRBJ2-5; D: .; V: TRBV6-5; length: 14; CDR3: CASSPGQRGKTQYF; DNA: TGTGCCAGCAGCCCCGGACAGAGGGGGAAGACCCAGTACTTC
size: .; J: TRBJ2-5; D: TRBD2; V: TRBV7-2; length: 18; CDR3: CASSPKGDSGVDSKTQYF; DNA: TGTGCCAGCAGCCCAAAGGGGGATAGCGGGGTCGATTCTAAGACCCAGTACTTC
size: .; J: TRBJ2-1; D: .; V: TRBV28; length: 15; CDR3: CASTPSPGEWDEQFF; DNA: TGTGCCAGCACCCCATCCCCGGGGGAATGGGATGAGCAGTTCTTC
size: .; J: TRBJ1-1; D: TRBD1; V: TRBV29-1; length: 13; CDR3: CSVCLQGGTEAFF; DNA: TGCAGCGTTTGTTTACAGGGGGGTACTGAAGCTTTCTTT
size: .; J: TRBJ2-5; D: TRBD2; V: TRBV30; length: 18; CDR3: CACSGRGGPFGGLETQYF; DNA: TGTGCCTGCAGTGGGCGGGGGGGGCCTTTCGGTGGACTAGAGACCCAGTACTTC
size: .; J: TRBJ1-1; D: .; V: TRBV4-3; length: 15; CDR3: CASSQDAAMNTEAFF; DNA: TGCGCCAGCAGCCAAGACGCGGCCATGAACACTGAAGCTTTCTTT
size: .; J: TRBJ2-3; D: .; V: TRBV5-6; length: 14; CDR3: CASSLGTGTDTQYF; DNA: TGTGCCAGCAGCTTGGGGACAGGCACAGATACGCAGTATTTT
size: .; J: TRBJ1-2; D: TRBD1; V: TRBV9; length: 16; CDR3: CASSVGGTGDWYGYTF; DNA: TGTGCCAGCAGCGTAGGCGGGACAGGGGATTGGTATGGCTACACCTTC
size: few; J: TRBJ2-1; D: .; V: TRBV6-6; length: 12; CDR3: CASRWGGNEQFF; DNA: TGTGCCAGCAGATGGGGCGGCAATGAGCAGTTCTTC
size: once; J: TRBJ1-4; D: TRBD1; V: TRBV5-4; length: 14; CDR3: CASSLAGDSAKLFF; DNA: TGTGCCAGCAGCTTGGCCGGGGACAGTGCAAAACTGTTTTTT
size: .; J: TRBJ2-1; D: .; V: TRBV5-1; length: 16; CDR3: CASSLAGGGLYNEQFF; DNA: TGCGCCAGCAGCTTGGCGGGCGGGGGCCTCTACAATGAGCAGTTCTTC
size: .; J: TRBJ1-2; D: .; V: TRBV5-6; length: 13; CDR3: CASRFTTDYGYTF; DNA: TGTGCCAGCAGATTCACTACCGACTATGGCTACACCTTC
size: .; J: TRBJ1-1; D: TRBD1; V: TRBV10-2; length: 13; CDR3: CASSESNRGEAFF; DNA: TGCGCCAGCAGTGAGTCGAACAGGGGTGAAGCTTTCTTT
size: .; J: TRBJ2-3; D: .; V: TRBV30; length: 12; CDR3: CAWSENRDTQYF; DNA: TGTGCCTGGAGCGAAAACAGAGATACGCAGTATTTT
size: .; J: TRBJ2-7; D: .; V: TRBV21-1; length: 17; CDR3: CASSKVRGLAGAFEQYF; DNA: TGTGCCAGCAGCAAGGTAAGGGGACTAGCGGGAGCGTTCGAGCAGTACTTC
size: .; J: TRBJ1-1; D: TRBD1; V: TRBV29-1; length: 12; CDR3: CSVGGQGPEAFF; DNA: TGCAGCGTTGGCGGACAGGGTCCCGAAGCTTTCTTT
size: .; J: TRBJ1-2; D: TRBD1; V: TRBV18; length: 18; CDR3: CASSPPDRGTFRDYGYTF; DNA: TGTGCCAGCTCACCCCCGGACAGGGGAACGTTTAGGGACTATGGCTACACCTTC
size: .; J: TRBJ1-2; D: .; V: TRBV6-1; length: 15; CDR3: CASSGALGGNYGYTF; DNA: TGTGCCAGCAGCGGGGCATTGGGGGGAAACTATGGCTACACCTTC
size: .; J: TRBJ2-2; D: TRBD1; V: TRBV9; length: 15; CDR3: CASSVVSRGSGELFF; DNA: TGTGCCAGCAGCGTAGTGTCCAGGGGGTCCGGGGAGCTGTTTTTT
size: .; J: TRBJ2-1; D: TRBD1; V: TRBV5-1; length: 15; CDR3: CASSPGQGSYNEQFF; DNA: TGCGCCAGCAGCCCGGGACAGGGCTCCTACAATGAGCAGTTCTTC
size: .; J: TRBJ2-4; D: TRBD2; V: TRBV6-1; length: 15; CDR3: CASCSGGAGRDIQYF; DNA: TGTGCCAGCTGTAGCGGGGGGGCCGGGAGAGACATTCAGTACTTC
size: .; J: TRBJ1-4; D: TRBD1; V: TRBV7-2; length: 14; CDR3: CASSPWTGYEKLFF; DNA: TGTGCCAGCAGCCCGTGGACAGGGTATGAAAAACTGTTTTTT